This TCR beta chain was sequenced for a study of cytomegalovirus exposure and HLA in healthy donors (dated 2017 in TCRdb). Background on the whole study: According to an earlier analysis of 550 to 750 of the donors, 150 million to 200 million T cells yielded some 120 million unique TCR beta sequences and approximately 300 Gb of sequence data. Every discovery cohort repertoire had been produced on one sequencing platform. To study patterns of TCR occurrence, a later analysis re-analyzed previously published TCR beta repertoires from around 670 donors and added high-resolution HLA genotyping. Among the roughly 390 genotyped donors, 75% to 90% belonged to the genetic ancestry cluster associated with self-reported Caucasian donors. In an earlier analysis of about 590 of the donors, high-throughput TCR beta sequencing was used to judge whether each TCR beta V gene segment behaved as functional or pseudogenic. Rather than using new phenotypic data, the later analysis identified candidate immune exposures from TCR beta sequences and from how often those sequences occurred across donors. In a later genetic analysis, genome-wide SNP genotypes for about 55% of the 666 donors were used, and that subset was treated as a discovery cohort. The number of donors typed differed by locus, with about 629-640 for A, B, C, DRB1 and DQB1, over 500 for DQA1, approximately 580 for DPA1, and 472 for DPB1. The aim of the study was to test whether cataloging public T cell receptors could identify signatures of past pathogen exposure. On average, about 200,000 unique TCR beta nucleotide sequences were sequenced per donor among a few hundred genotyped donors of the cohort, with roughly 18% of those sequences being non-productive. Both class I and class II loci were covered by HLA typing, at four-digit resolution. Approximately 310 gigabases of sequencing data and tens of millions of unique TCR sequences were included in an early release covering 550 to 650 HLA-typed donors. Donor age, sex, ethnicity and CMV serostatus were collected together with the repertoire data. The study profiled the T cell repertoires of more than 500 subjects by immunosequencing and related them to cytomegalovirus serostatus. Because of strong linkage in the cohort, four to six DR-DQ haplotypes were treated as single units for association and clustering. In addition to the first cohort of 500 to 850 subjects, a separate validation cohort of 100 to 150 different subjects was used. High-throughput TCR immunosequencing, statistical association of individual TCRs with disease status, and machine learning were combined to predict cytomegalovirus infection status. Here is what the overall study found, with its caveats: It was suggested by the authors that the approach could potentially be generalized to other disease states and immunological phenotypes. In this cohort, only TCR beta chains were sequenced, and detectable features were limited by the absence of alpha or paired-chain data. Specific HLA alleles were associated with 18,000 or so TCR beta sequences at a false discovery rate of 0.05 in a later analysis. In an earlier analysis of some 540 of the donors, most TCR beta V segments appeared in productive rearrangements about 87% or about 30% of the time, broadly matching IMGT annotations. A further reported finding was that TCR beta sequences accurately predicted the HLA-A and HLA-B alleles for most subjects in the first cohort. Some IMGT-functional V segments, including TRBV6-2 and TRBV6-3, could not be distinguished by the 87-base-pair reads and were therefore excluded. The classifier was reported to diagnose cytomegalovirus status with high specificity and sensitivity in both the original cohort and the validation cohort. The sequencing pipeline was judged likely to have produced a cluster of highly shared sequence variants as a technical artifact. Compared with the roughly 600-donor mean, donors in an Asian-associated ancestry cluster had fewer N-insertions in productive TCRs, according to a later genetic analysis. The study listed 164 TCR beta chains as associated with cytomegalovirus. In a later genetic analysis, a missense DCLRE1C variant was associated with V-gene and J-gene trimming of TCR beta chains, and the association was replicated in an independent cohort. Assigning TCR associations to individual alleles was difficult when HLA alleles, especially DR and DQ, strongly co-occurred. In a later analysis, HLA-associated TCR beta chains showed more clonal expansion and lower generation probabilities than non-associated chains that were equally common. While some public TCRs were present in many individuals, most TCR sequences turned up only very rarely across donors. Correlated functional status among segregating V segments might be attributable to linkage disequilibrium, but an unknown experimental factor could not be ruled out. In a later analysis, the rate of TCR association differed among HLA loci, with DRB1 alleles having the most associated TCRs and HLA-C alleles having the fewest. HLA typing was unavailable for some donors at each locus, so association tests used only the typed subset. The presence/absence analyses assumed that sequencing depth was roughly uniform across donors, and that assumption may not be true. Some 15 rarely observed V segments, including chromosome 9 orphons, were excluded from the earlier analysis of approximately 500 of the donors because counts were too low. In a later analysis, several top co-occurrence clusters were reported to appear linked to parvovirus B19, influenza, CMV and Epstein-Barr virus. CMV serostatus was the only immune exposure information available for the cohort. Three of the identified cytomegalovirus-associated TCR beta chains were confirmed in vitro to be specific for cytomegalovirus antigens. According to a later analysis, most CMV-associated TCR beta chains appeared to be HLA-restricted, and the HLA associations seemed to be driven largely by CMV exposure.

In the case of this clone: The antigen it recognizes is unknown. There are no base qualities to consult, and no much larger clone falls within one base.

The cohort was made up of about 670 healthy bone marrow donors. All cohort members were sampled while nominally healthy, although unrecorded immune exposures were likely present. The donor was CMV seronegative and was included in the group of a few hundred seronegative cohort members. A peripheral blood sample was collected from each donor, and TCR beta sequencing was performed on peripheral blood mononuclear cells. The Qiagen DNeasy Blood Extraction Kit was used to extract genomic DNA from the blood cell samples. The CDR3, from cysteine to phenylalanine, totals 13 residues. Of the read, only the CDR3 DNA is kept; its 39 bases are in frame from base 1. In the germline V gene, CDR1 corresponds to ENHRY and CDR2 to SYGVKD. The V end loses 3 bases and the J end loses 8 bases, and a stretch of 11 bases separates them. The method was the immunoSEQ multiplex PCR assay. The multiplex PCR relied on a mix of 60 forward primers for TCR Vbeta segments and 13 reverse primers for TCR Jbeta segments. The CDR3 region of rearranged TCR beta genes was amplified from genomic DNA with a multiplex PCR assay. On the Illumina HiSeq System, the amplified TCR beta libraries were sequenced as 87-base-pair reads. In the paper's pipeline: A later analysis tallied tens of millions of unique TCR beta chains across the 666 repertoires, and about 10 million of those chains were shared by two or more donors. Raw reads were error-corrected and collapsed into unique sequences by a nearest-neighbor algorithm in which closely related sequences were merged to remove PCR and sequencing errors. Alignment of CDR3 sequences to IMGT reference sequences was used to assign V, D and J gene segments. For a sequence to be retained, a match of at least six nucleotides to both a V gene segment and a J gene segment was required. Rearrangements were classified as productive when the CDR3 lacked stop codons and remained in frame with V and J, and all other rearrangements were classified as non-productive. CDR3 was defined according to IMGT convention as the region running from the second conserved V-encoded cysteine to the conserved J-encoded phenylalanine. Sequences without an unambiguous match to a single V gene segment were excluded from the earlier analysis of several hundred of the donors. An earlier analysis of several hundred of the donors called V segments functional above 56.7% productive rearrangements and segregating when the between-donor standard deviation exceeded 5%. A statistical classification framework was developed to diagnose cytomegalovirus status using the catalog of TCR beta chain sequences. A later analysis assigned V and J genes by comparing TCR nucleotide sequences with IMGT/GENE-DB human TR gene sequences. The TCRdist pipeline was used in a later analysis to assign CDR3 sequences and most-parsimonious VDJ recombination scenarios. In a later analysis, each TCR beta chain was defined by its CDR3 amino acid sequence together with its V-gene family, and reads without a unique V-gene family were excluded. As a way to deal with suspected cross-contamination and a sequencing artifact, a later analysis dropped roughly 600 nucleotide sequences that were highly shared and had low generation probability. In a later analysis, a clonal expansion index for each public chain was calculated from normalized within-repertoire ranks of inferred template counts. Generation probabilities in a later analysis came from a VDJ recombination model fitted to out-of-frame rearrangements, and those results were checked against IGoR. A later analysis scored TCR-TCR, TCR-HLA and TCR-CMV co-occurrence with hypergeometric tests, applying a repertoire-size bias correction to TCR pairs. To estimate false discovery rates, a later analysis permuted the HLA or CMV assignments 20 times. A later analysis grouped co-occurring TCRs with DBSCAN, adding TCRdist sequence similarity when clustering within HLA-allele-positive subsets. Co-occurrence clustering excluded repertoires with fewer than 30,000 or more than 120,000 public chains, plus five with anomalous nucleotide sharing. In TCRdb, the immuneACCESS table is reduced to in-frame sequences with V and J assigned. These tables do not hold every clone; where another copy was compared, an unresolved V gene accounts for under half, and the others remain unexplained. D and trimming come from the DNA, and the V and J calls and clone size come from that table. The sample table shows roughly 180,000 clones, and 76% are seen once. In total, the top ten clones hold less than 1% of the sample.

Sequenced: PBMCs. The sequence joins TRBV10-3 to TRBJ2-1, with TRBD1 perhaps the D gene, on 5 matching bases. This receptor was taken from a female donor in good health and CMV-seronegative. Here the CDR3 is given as CAISDRAGDEQFF. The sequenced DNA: TGTGCCATCAGTGACAGGGCCGGCGATGAGCAGTTCTTC.